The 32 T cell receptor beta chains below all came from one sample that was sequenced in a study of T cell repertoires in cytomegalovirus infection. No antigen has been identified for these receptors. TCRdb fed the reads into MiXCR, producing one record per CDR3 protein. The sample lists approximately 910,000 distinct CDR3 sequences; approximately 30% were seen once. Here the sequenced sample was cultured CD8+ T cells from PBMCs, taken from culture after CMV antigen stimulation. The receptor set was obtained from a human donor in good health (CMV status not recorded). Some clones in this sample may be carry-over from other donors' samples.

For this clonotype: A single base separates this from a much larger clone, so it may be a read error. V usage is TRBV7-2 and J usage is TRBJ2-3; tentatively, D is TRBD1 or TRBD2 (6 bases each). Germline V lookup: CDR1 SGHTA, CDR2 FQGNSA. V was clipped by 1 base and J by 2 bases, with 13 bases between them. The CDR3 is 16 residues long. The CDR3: CASSLDPGAHTDTQYF. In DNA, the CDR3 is TGTGCCAGCAGCTTAGATCCGGGGGCCCACACAGATACGCAGTATTTT.

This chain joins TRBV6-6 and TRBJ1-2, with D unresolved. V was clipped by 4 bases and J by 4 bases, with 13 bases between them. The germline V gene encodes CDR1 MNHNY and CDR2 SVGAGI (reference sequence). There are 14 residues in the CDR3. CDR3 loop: CASSSGGLGYGYTF. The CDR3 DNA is TGTGCCAGCAGTTCAGGAGGGCTCGGCTATGGCTACACCTTC.

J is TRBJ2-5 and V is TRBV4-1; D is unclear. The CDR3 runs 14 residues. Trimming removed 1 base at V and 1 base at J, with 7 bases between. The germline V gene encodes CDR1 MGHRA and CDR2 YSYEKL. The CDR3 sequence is CASSQGQTQETQYF. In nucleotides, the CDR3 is TGCGCCAGCAGCCAAGGGCAAACCCAAGAGACCCAGTACTTC.

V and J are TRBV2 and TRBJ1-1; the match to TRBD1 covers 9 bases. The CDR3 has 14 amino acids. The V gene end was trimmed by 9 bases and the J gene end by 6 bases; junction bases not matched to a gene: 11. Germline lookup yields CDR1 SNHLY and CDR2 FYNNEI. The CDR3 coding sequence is TGTGCCAGACCTCGGACAGGGGAGGGTCCTGAAGCTTTCTTT. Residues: CARPRTGEGPEAFF.

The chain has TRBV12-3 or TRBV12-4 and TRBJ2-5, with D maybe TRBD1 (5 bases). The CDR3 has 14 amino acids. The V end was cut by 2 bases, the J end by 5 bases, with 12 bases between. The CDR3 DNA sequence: TGTGCCAGCAGTTTAATAGGGGATGCCGAGACCCAGTACTTC. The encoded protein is CASSLIGDAETQYF.

CDR3 loop: CASSQRPGQDSYEQYF. The CDR3 nucleotides read TGTGCCAGCAGCCAGCGCCCGGGACAGGACTCCTACGAGCAGTACTTC. The chain recombines TRBV4-2 with TRBJ2-7; the match to TRBD1 covers 8 bases. After removal of 3 bases from V and 0 bases from J, the junction contained 7 bases not matched to a gene. This CDR3 region has 16 residues. Per the germline V gene, CDR1 is LGHNA and CDR2 is YNFKEQ.

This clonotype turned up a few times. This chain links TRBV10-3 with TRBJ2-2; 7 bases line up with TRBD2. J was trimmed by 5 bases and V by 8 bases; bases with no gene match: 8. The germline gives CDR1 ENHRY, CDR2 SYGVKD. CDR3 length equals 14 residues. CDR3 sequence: CAILDPSGTGELFF. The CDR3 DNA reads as TGTGCCATCCTCGACCCTAGCGGTACCGGGGAGCTGTTTTTT.

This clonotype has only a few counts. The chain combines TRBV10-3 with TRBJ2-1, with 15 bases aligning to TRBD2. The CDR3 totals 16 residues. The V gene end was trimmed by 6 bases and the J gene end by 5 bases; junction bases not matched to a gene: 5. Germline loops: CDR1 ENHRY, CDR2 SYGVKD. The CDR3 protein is CAIRGLAGGLDNEQFF. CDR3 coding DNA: TGTGCCATCAGGGGACTAGCGGGGGGCCTGGACAATGAGCAGTTCTTC.

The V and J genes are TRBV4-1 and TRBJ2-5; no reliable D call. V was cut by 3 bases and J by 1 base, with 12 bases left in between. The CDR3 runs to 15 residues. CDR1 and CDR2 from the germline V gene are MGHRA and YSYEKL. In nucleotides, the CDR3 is TGCGCCAGCAGCCATGCCGGACCCCTCCAAGAGACCCAGTACTTC. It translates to CASSHAGPLQETQYF.

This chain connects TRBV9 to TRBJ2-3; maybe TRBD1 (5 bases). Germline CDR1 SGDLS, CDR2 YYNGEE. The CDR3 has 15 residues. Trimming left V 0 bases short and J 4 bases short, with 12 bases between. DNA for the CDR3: TGTGCCAGCAGCGTAGTGGCAGGGTGGGCAGATACGCAGTATTTT. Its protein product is CASSVVAGWADTQYF.

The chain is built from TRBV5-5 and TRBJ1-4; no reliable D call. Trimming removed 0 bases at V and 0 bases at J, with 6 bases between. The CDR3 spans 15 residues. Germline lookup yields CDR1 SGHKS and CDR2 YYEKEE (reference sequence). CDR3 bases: TGTGCCAGCAGCTTGGACAAAACAACTAATGAAAAACTGTTTTTT. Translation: CASSLDKTTNEKLFF.

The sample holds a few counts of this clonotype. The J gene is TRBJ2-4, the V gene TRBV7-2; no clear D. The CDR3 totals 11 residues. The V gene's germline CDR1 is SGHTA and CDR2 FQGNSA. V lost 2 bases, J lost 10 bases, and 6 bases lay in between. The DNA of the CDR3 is TGTGCCAGCAGCTTAAGGCAGATTCAGTACTTC. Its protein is CASSLRQIQYF.

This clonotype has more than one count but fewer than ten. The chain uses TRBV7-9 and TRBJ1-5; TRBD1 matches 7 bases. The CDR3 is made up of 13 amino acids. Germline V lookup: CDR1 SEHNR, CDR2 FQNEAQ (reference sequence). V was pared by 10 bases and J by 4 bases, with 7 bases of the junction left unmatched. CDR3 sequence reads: CAIRDSANQPQHF. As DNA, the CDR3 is TGTGCCATTCGGGACAGCGCTAATCAGCCCCAGCATTTT.

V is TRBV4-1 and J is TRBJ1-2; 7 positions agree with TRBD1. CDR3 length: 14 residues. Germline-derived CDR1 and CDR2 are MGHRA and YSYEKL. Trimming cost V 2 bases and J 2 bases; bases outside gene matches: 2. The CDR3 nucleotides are TGCGCCAGCAGCCAAACGACAGGGAACTATGGCTACACCTTC. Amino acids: CASSQTTGNYGYTF.

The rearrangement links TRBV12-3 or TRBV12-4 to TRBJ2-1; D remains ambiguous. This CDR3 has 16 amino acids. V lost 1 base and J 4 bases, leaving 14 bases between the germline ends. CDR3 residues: CASSLVEEHAYNEQFF. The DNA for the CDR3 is TGTGCCAGCAGTTTAGTTGAGGAGCACGCGTACAATGAGCAGTTCTTC.

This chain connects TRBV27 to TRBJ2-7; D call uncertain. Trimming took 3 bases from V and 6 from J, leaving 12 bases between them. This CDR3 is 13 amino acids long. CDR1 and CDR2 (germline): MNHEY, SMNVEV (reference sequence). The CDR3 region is CASSFRPQSEQYV. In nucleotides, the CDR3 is TGTGCCAGCAGTTTTCGCCCGCAAAGCGAGCAGTACGTC.

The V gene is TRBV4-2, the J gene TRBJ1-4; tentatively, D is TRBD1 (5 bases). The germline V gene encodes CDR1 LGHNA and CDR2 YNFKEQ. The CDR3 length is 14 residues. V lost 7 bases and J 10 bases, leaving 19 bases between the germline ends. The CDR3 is CASNPEGPRGKLFF. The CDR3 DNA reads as TGTGCCAGCAACCCCGAAGGGCCGAGGGGAAAACTGTTTTTT.

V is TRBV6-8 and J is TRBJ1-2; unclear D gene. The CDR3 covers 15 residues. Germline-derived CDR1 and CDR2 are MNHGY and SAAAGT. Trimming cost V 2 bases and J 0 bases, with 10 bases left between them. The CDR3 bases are TGTGCCAGCAGTTACGGGGAATCCACTAACTATGGCTACACCTTC. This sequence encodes CASSYGESTNYGYTF.

The CDR3 bases are TGTGCCAGCAGGGAGGGACAGCGAGAAGCTTTCTTT. Its protein product is CASREGQREAFF. V usage is TRBV6-6 and J usage is TRBJ1-1; 7 nucleotides agree with TRBD1. CDR3 length equals 12 residues. CDR1 MNHNY and CDR2 SVGAGI come from the germline V gene (reference sequence). The ends lost 6 bases at V and 8 bases at J; junction bases unmatched: 6.

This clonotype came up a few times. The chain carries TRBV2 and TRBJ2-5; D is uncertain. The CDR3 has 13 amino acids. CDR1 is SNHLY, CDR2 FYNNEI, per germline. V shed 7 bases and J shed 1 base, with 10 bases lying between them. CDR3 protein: CASNSGTQETQYF. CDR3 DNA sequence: TGTGCCAGCAATTCTGGAACCCAAGAGACCCAGTACTTC.

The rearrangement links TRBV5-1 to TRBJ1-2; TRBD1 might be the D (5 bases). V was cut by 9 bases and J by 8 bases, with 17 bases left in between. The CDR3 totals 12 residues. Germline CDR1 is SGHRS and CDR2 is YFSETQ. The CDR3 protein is CATKGQAPGYTF. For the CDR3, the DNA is TGCGCCACCAAGGGGCAGGCGCCCGGCTACACCTTC.

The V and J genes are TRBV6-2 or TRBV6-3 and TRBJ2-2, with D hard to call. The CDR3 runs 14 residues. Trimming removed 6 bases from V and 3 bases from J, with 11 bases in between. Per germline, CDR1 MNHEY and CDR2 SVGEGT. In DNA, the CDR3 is TGTGCCAGCAGAGTCCCAACCTACACCGGGGAGCTGTTTTTT. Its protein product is CASRVPTYTGELFF.

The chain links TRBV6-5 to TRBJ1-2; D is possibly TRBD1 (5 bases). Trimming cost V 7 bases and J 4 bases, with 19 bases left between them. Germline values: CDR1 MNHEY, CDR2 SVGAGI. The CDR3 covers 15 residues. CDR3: CASKGAGRDVYGYTF. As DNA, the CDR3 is TGTGCCAGCAAAGGAGCCGGTCGGGACGTCTATGGCTACACCTTC.

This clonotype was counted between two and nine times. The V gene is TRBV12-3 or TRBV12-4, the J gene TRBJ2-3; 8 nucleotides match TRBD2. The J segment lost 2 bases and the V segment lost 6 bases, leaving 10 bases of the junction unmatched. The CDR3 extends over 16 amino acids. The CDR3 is CASRPSGGGYTDTQYF. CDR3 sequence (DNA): TGTGCCAGCAGACCGAGCGGGGGCGGATACACAGATACGCAGTATTTT.

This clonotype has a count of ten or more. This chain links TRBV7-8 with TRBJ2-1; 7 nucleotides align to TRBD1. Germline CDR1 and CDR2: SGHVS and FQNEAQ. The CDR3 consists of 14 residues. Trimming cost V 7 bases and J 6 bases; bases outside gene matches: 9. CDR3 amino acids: CASTLRQGSNEQFF. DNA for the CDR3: TGTGCCAGCACCCTACGACAGGGTTCCAATGAGCAGTTCTTC.

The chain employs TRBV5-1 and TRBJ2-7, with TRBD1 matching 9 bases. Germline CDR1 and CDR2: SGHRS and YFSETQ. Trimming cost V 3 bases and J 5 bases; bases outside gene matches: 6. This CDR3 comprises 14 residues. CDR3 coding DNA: TGCGCCAGCAGCTCCGGGACAGGGATGAACGAGCAGTACGTC. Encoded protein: CASSSGTGMNEQYV.

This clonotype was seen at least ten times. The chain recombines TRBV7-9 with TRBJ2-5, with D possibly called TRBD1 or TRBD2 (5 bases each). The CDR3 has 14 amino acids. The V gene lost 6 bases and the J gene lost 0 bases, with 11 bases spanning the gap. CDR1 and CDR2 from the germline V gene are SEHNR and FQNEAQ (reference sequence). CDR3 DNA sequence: TGTGCCAGCAGATCGGGACGGAACCAAGAGACCCAGTACTTC. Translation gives CASRSGRNQETQYF.

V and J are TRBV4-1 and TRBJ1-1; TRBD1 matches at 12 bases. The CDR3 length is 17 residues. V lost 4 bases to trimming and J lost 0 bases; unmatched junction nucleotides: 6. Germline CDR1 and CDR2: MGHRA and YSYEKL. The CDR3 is CASSPTGTGGVNTEAFF. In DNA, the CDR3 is TGCGCCAGCAGCCCGACCGGGACAGGGGGCGTGAACACTGAAGCTTTCTTT.

The CDR3 sequence is CASRYTGDFDGYTF. Here the CDR3 DNA reads TGTGCCAGCCGATATACAGGGGACTTCGATGGCTACACCTTC. The V and J genes are TRBV2 and TRBJ1-2, with 7 bases identical to TRBD1. Germline loops: CDR1 SNHLY, CDR2 FYNNEI. CDR3 length: 14 residues. With 8 bases clipped from V and 6 bases from J, the junction kept 12 bases outside the gene matches.

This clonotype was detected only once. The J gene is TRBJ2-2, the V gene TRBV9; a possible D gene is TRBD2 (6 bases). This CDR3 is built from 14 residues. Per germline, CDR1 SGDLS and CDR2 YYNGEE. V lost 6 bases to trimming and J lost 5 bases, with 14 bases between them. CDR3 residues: CASNPSGSTGELFF. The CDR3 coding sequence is TGTGCCAGCAATCCAAGCGGGTCTACCGGGGAGCTGTTTTTT.

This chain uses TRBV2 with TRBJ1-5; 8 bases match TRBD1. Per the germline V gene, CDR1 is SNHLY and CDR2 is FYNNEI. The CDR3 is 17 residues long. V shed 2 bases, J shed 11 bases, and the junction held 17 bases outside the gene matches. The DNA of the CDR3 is TGTGCCAGCAGTGAAATTTCCCCCGGGACAGGAGTTGTTTCCCAGCATTTT. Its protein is CASSEISPGTGVVSQHF.

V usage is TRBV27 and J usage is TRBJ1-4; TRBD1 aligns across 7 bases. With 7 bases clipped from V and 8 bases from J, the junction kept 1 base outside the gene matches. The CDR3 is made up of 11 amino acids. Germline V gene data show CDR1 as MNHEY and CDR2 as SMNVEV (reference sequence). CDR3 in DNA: TGTGCCAGCACAGGGGGGGAAAAACTGTTTTTT. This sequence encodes CASTGGEKLFF.